The 14 T cell receptor beta chains reported below all come from one sample, sequenced in a study of T-cell reconstitution after alpha-beta-depleted transplantation in children. Unique molecular identifiers were used to barcode this TCRbeta library. TCRdb independently ran MiXCR on the PCR reads; one entry per CDR3 protein. Of some 640,000 distinct CDR3 sequences listed, roughly 15% were seen once; the top ten hold approximately 1%. The material sequenced was PBMCs from the stem cell graft donor, taken from the stem cell graft. All receptors derive from a human donor who donated a stem cell graft to a child with acute myeloid leukemia.

The J gene is TRBJ2-2, the V gene TRBV10-1; possibly TRBD1 for D (5 bases). Trimming stripped 3 bases from V and 7 bases from J, with 12 bases between. CDR3 length: 14 residues. Per the germline V gene, CDR1 is WNHNN and CDR2 is SYGVQD (reference sequence). CDR3 residues: CASSDVAQGGELFF. CDR3 nucleotides: TGCGCCAGCAGTGATGTCGCGCAGGGCGGGGAGCTGTTTTTT.

This clonotype was counted many times. The genes are TRBV5-4 and TRBJ2-5, with 10 bases aligning to TRBD2. With 4 bases clipped from V and 1 base from J, the junction kept 7 bases outside the gene matches. The germline V gene has CDR1 SGHNT and CDR2 YYREEE (reference sequence). The CDR3 is 16 residues long. The CDR3 nucleotides read TGTGCCAGCAGCCCTCGGAAGCGGGGGGGCCAAGAGACCCAGTACTTC. It yields the protein CASSPRKRGGQETQYF.

This clonotype has only a few counts. The V and J genes are TRBV28 and TRBJ1-5, with 8 bases identical to TRBD1. Germline CDR1 MDHEN, CDR2 SYDVKM. This CDR3 spans 15 amino acids. V dropped 3 bases and J dropped 6; count of bases not matched to a gene: 7. The CDR3 protein is CASSLAQGAGQPQHF. The CDR3 DNA sequence: TGTGCCAGCAGTTTGGCTCAGGGGGCAGGTCAGCCCCAGCATTTT.

This clonotype was observed at least ten times. This sequence joins TRBV12-3 or TRBV12-4 and TRBJ1-5; D unresolved. The CDR3 has 14 amino acids. Trimming removed 4 bases at V and 5 bases at J, with 12 bases between. CDR3 sequence: CASSSRRTDQPQHF. DNA of the CDR3: TGTGCCAGCAGTTCCCGACGGACCGATCAGCCCCAGCATTTT.

The genes are TRBV24-1 and TRBJ1-5; D is unclear. From germline, CDR1 is KGHDR and CDR2 SFDVKD. Between the trimmed V and J ends, which lost 5 bases and 0 bases, there was a span of 4 bases. The CDR3 runs to 13 residues. Here the CDR3 reads CATSGLSNQPQHF. The CDR3 nucleotides are TGTGCCACCAGTGGCCTTAGCAATCAGCCCCAGCATTTT.

The chain combines TRBV20-1 with TRBJ2-3; 9 nucleotides line up with TRBD2. V lost 0 bases to trimming and J lost 4 bases; unmatched junction nucleotides: 14. Germline-derived CDR1 and CDR2 are DFQATT and SNEGSKA (reference sequence). The CDR3 sequence is 18 residues long. CDR3 sequence: CSARDYSGAGGGADTQYF. Written as DNA, the CDR3 is TGCAGTGCTAGAGATTATTCGGGCGCGGGGGGGGGTGCAGATACGCAGTATTTT.

This clonotype was detected ten times or more. V usage is TRBV20-1 and J usage is TRBJ1-5; D gene ambiguous. Germline V gene lookup returns CDR1 DFQATT and CDR2 SNEGSKA (reference sequence). CDR3 length: 16 residues. V was trimmed by 1 base and J by 0 bases, leaving 13 bases between them. The CDR3 reads CSARGIDSSSNQPQHF. The CDR3 DNA is TGCAGTGCTAGAGGTATAGACTCTTCTAGCAATCAGCCCCAGCATTTT.

This clonotype was counted ten times or more. This sequence joins TRBV20-1 and TRBJ2-1, with TRBD1 matching over 7 bases. V was clipped by 6 bases and J by 2 bases; unmatched bases: 10. CDR3 length: 15 residues. Germline V gene sequence: CDR1 DFQATT, CDR2 SNEGSKA (reference sequence). The CDR3 region has the DNA TGCAGTGCAAATAGAGGCGACAGGGCCTACAATGAGCAGTTCTTC. Translation gives CSANRGDRAYNEQFF.

In its sample, this clonotype was seen a few times. The chain combines TRBV7-6 with TRBJ2-3, with D maybe TRBD2 (7 bases). The germline V gene encodes CDR1 SGHVS and CDR2 FNYEAQ. Trimming removed 3 bases from V and 6 bases from J, with 16 bases in between. The CDR3 runs to 15 residues. Here the CDR3 DNA reads TGTGCCAGCAGCTTTAGGGGCAGGGGAGGGGATACGCAGTATTTT. Its translation is CASSFRGRGGDTQYF.

This clonotype has only a few counts. The chain employs TRBV7-9 and TRBJ2-2; D may match TRBD1 or TRBD2 (5 bases each). CDR3 length equals 13 residues. V shed 1 base and J shed 9 bases, with 9 bases lying between them. The germline V gene encodes CDR1 SEHNR and CDR2 FQNEAQ (reference sequence). CDR3 amino acids: CASSLGGTWELFF. DNA for the CDR3: TGTGCCAGCAGCTTAGGAGGGACCTGGGAGCTGTTTTTT.

The gene calls are TRBV5-5 and TRBJ1-5, with 8 bases fitting TRBD1. The CDR3 length is 15 residues. CDR1 is SGHKS and CDR2 is YYEKEE in the germline V gene (reference sequence). Trimming cost V 3 bases and J 4 bases; bases outside gene matches: 6. DNA of the CDR3: TGTGCCAGCAGCTCCGGACAGGGTCCGAATCAGCCCCAGCATTTT. Protein product: CASSSGQGPNQPQHF.

V and J are TRBV19 and TRBJ1-1; the D gene is possibly TRBD1 (6 bases). Germline CDR1 and CDR2: LNHDA and SQIVND (reference sequence). The CDR3 consists of 14 residues. Trimming pared 5 bases from V and 6 bases from J, leaving 16 bases between. The CDR3 DNA is TGTGCCAGTAGTCCACAGGGTACGAGGGCTGAAGCTTTCTTT. Translated, it gives CASSPQGTRAEAFF.

This clonotype has more than one count but fewer than ten. The V and J genes are TRBV20-1 and TRBJ2-1, with D unresolved. Trimming removed 3 bases at V and 3 bases at J, with 12 bases between. The CDR3 length is 14 residues. From germline, CDR1 is DFQATT and CDR2 SNEGSKA (reference sequence). CDR3 sequence reads: CSASEVTRYNEQFF. CDR3 in DNA: TGCAGTGCTAGCGAAGTAACCCGCTACAATGAGCAGTTCTTC.

This clonotype was recorded many times. The chain couples TRBV12-3 or TRBV12-4 to TRBJ2-5, with D perhaps being TRBD1 or TRBD2 (6 bases each). V gave up 7 bases and J gave up 4 bases, with 13 bases separating them. The CDR3 length is 13 residues. CDR3 in amino acids: CASMGGKRETQYF. The CDR3 nucleotides are TGTGCCAGCATGGGGGGCAAGAGAGAGACCCAGTACTTC.